Below, 26 T cell receptor beta chains from the same sample are listed, as sequenced in a study of blood T cell repertoires in COVID-19. Sequencing was performed with immunoSEQ multiplex PCR; in TCRdb, only in-frame clones are kept and a portion is missing. The table has some 60,000 clones, roughly 85% seen once. Input material: peripheral blood. These receptors were collected from a human donor in a cohort sampled during active COVID-19.

This clone showed up just a few times. This chain connects TRBV29-1 to TRBJ2-2, with unresolved D. Germline CDR1 reads SQVTM; CDR2 reads ANQGSEA. CDR3 length equals 11 residues. The V end was cut by 3 bases, the J end by 6 bases, with 5 bases between. CDR3 region: CSVERAGELFF. CDR3 nucleotide sequence: TGCAGCGTTGAGCGTGCCGGGGAGCTGTTTTTT.

The gene calls are TRBV12-5 and TRBJ1-5; the D is unclear. This CDR3 region has 14 residues. V shed 6 bases and J shed 3 bases, with 12 bases lying between them. Germline-derived CDR1 and CDR2 are LGHNT and FRNRAP. In DNA form, the CDR3 reads TGTGCTAGTGGCCCAGACATTAACAATCAGCCCCAGCATTTT. Protein product: CASGPDINNQPQHF. The variable domain in full, with the rest retrieved from reference TRBV12-5 and TRBJ1-5, is DARVTQTPRHKVTEMGQEVTMRCQPILGHNTVFWYRQTMMQGLELLAYFRNRAPLDDSGMPKDRFSAEMPDATLATLKIQPSEPRDSAVYFCASGPDINNQPQHFGDGTRLSIL.

This chain links TRBV19 with TRBJ1-1, with D possibly matching TRBD1 (5 bases). V shed 5 bases and J shed 0 bases, with 10 bases lying between them. CDR1 and CDR2 (germline): LNHDA, SQIVND (reference sequence). This CDR3 has 14 amino acids. CDR3 amino acids: CASSLDILNTEAFF. The CDR3 nucleotides are TGTGCCAGTAGTCTGGACATTTTGAACACTGAAGCTTTCTTT.

Written as DNA, the CDR3 is TGTGCCAGCGGGAGGGGTGAGCAGTTCTTC. Encoded protein: CASGRGEQFF. J is TRBJ2-1 and V is TRBV12-3 or TRBV12-4, with 7 nucleotides matching TRBD2. The CDR3 spans 10 residues. J lost 9 bases, V lost 8 bases, and 1 base had no gene match.

This clone was observed a handful of times. The chain links TRBV19 to TRBJ2-7, with D uncertain. The CDR3 runs 14 residues. Per germline, CDR1 LNHDA and CDR2 SQIVND (reference sequence). With 3 bases removed from V and 0 bases from J, the gap between germline ends came to 9 bases. The chain's CDR3 is CASSIPGYSYEQYF. CDR3 bases: TGTGCCAGTAGTATCCCGGGTTACTCCTACGAGCAGTACTTC.

This chain links TRBV5-1 with TRBJ2-7; 11 positions match TRBD2. Germline CDR1 SGHRS, CDR2 YFSETQ. This CDR3 spans 14 amino acids. J gave up 5 bases and V 5 bases, and 6 bases lay outside the gene matches. DNA for the CDR3: TGCGCCAGCAGACCCGCTAGCGGGGGGCACGAGCAGTACTTC. As protein: CASRPASGGHEQYF.

The genes are TRBV30 and TRBJ1-1; no clear D gene. This CDR3 spans 15 amino acids. The germline V gene has CDR1 GTSNPN and CDR2 SVGIG (reference sequence). The germline V and J ends were trimmed by 8 bases and 1 base, with 20 bases remaining between them. CDR3 amino acids: CARASFSSGNTEAFF. CDR3 bases: TGTGCCCGCGCAAGCTTCTCAAGCGGGAACACTGAAGCTTTCTTT.

This clone was counted between two and nine times. This sequence joins TRBV7-2 and TRBJ1-3, with D maybe TRBD1 (5 bases). The CDR3 covers 17 residues. CDR1 is SGHTA and CDR2 is FQGNSA in the germline V gene. The ends were cut back, 1 base at V and 0 bases at J, with 13 bases in the middle. The CDR3 reads CASSLGGLQSSGNTIYF. The CDR3 nucleotides are TGTGCCAGCAGCTTAGGGGGACTTCAGAGCTCTGGAAACACCATATATTTT.

The V gene is TRBV4-1, the J gene TRBJ1-5, with a possible D match to TRBD1 (6 bases). CDR3 size: 18 residues. V was shortened by 0 bases and J by 5 bases, with 20 bases between the two germline ends. Germline V gene sequence: CDR1 MGHRA, CDR2 YSYEKL. The CDR3, as DNA: TGCGCCAGCAGCCAAGAAAGTCGGAGGGGGGGGTCCCATCAGCCCCAGCATTTT. Its protein product is CASSQESRRGGSHQPQHF.

The V call is TRBV6-5, the J call TRBJ1-2, with D possibly TRBD1 on 5 matching bases. V shed 6 bases and J shed 4 bases, with 9 bases lying between them. Per germline, CDR1 MNHEY and CDR2 SVGAGI. The length of the CDR3 is 12 residues. The CDR3 region is CASSGGGYGYTF. The DNA for the CDR3 is TGTGCCAGCAGCGGGGGGGGCTATGGCTACACCTTC.

The chain recombines TRBV7-3 with TRBJ2-3; 9 nucleotides align to TRBD1. Per the germline V gene, CDR1 is SGHTA and CDR2 is FQGTGA. The trim removed 4 bases at V and 4 bases at J, leaving 12 bases unmatched. The CDR3 has 17 amino acids. CDR3 in amino acids: CASSWDRDGAGADTQYF. Here the CDR3 DNA reads TGTGCCAGCAGCTGGGACAGGGACGGGGCAGGCGCAGATACGCAGTATTTT.

The chain uses TRBV19 and TRBJ2-7, with 9 positions matching TRBD1. The CDR3 extends over 14 amino acids. Germline V lookup: CDR1 LNHDA, CDR2 SQIVND (reference sequence). Trimming cost V 7 bases and J 6 bases; bases outside gene matches: 10. The CDR3 spells CASKEPGQGTEQYF. The CDR3 nucleotides read TGTGCCAGTAAGGAACCGGGACAGGGTACCGAGCAGTACTTC.

This chain uses TRBV14 with TRBJ1-4; weak D call: TRBD1 (5 bases). The CDR3 is 12 amino acids. With 5 bases removed from V and 14 bases from J, the gap between germline ends came to 15 bases. Germline CDR1 SGHDN, CDR2 FVKESK. The DNA for the CDR3 is TGTGCCAGCAGCGCTACGGGGGTCTCCCTGTTTTTT. It yields the protein CASSATGVSLFF.

V gene TRBV7-2 combines with J gene TRBJ2-7; D is possibly TRBD2 (5 bases). The CDR3 is 14 amino acids. V lost 4 bases to trimming and J lost 7 bases, with 17 bases between them. Germline loops: CDR1 SGHTA, CDR2 FQGNSA. In DNA form, the CDR3 reads TGTGCCAGCAGCTCCCCCCAGGCATGGAGGGAGCAGTACTTC. This codes for CASSSPQAWREQYF.

The chain links TRBV29-1 to TRBJ2-7; 10 positions match TRBD2. J lost 2 bases, V lost 6 bases, and 10 bases had no gene match. CDR1 and CDR2 (germline): SQVTM, ANQGSEA. This CDR3 has 15 amino acids. The CDR3 here is CSVQLSSGGTYEQYF. The CDR3 bases are TGCAGCGTCCAATTATCTAGCGGGGGCACCTACGAGCAGTACTTC.

Concerning this clone: One end of the junction fails to match germline, which may point to a read error. J is TRBJ2-3 and V is TRBV5-1; maybe TRBD1 (5 bases). Germline V CDR1 and CDR2: SGHRS, YFSETQ. This CDR3 contains 13 residues. In nucleotides, the CDR3 is TGCGCCAGCAGCTTGGACCCAACAGGTACGCAGTATTTT. Translation: CASSLDPTGTQYF.

This rearrangement joins TRBV7-2 to TRBJ2-2; D possibly corresponds to TRBD2 (5 bases). CDR1 and CDR2 (germline): SGHTA, FQGNSA. V lost 5 bases and J lost 0, with 13 bases in between. The CDR3 extends over 16 amino acids. The CDR3 here is CASSPRADPNTGELFF. The CDR3 region has the DNA TGTGCCAGCAGCCCAAGAGCGGACCCGAACACCGGGGAGCTGTTTTTT.

The chain uses TRBV10-1 and TRBJ2-3; perhaps TRBD2 as D (6 bases). Germline V gene data show CDR1 as WNHNN and CDR2 as SYGVQD (reference sequence). The CDR3 is 14 amino acids. Trimming removed 3 bases at V and 6 bases at J, with 13 bases between. CDR3 sequence reads: CASSEGGMADTQYF. In nucleotides, the CDR3 is TGCGCCAGCAGTGAAGGAGGGATGGCGGATACGCAGTATTTT.

This sequence joins TRBV10-3 and TRBJ2-7, with 8 positions matching TRBD1. V trimming: 6 bases; J trimming: 4 bases; junction bases outside the gene matches: 11. The CDR3 loop spans 15 amino acids. CDR1 and CDR2 from the germline V gene are ENHRY and SYGVKD. CDR3 coding DNA: TGTGCCATCAGAGACCCGGGACAGGTTACTTACGAGCAGTACTTC. Amino acid sequence: CAIRDPGQVTYEQYF.

The V and J genes are TRBV15 and TRBJ2-3; 8 positions agree with TRBD1. The V gene's germline CDR1 is LNHNV and CDR2 YYDKDF (reference sequence). Unmatched junction bases numbered 10, after V lost 0 bases and J lost 11 bases. The CDR3 is made up of 15 amino acids. The chain's CDR3 is CATSRDGQGDSGQYF. CDR3 DNA: TGTGCCACCAGCAGAGACGGACAGGGTGATTCGGGGCAGTATTTT.

The chain couples TRBV18 to TRBJ1-5, with no clear D. The length of the CDR3 is 13 residues. Trimming cost V 4 bases and J 5 bases, with 9 bases left between them. The germline V gene has CDR1 KGHSH and CDR2 LQKENI. The CDR3 DNA sequence: TGTGCCAGCTCACAGGCCCGGGATCAGCCCCAGCATTTT. This encodes CASSQARDQPQHF.

This chain joins TRBV19 and TRBJ2-7; 7 bases fit TRBD2. V gave up 5 bases and J gave up 2 bases; unmatched junction bases: 9. The CDR3 contains 15 residues. Germline-derived CDR1 and CDR2 are LNHDA and SQIVND (reference sequence). CDR3: CASSAGVGPTYEQYF. CDR3 nucleotides: TGTGCCAGTAGTGCGGGGGTCGGACCCACCTACGAGCAGTACTTC.

This sequence joins TRBV9 and TRBJ2-4; D not certain. Trimming took off 3 bases at V and 7 bases at J, with 8 bases between the two ends. Germline assignment: CDR1 SGDLS and CDR2 YYNGEE. CDR3 size: 12 residues. CDR3 region: CASSGHLNIQYF. The CDR3 nucleotides read TGTGCCAGCAGCGGACACCTCAACATTCAGTACTTC.

V is TRBV7-8 and J is TRBJ2-1; the match to TRBD2 covers 12 bases. Trimming took 1 base from V and 9 from J; bases not matched to a gene: 4. CDR3 size: 15 residues. Per germline, CDR1 SGHVS and CDR2 FQNEAQ. CDR3 loop: CASSLGLAGGIEQFF. The DNA for the CDR3 is TGTGCCAGCAGCTTAGGTCTAGCGGGGGGGATTGAGCAGTTCTTC.

Comment on this clone: Additional DNA sequences in this sample encode the identical CDR3. The chain joins TRBV7-9 to TRBJ2-7; TRBD1 is a possible D gene (6 bases). The V and J ends lost 4 bases and 4 bases respectively, with 8 bases between them. Per the germline V gene, CDR1 is SEHNR and CDR2 is FQNEAQ (reference sequence). The CDR3 is 12 amino acids. The CDR3 DNA follows: TGTGCCAGCAGCTCCCAGGGGTACGAGCAGTACTTC. Translating it yields CASSSQGYEQYF.

V gene TRBV4-3 combines with J gene TRBJ2-1, with D possibly TRBD2 on 6 matching bases. Germline-derived CDR1 and CDR2 are LGHNA and YSLEER. The CDR3 spans 17 residues. The V end was cut by 1 base, the J end by 0 bases, with 13 bases between. CDR3 DNA sequence: TGCGCCAGCAGCCAAGTTCTTCGGGGGAACTCCTACAATGAGCAGTTCTTC. Translating gives CASSQVLRGNSYNEQFF.